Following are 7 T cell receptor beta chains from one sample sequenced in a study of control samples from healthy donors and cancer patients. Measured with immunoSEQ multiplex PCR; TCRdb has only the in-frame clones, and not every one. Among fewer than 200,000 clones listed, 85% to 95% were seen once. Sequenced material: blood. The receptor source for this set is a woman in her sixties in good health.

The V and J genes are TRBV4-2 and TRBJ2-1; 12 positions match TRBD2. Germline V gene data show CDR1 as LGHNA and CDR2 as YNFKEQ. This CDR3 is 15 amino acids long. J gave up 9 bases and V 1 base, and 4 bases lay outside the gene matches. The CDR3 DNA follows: TGTGCCAGCAGCCAAGGACTAGCGGGGGAAGGTGAGCAGTTCTTC. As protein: CASSQGLAGEGEQFF.

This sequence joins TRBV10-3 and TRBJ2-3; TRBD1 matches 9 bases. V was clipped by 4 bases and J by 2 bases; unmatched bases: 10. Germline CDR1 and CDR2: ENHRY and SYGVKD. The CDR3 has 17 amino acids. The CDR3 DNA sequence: TGTGCCATCAGTGGAACCGGGACAGGGTATACCACAGATACGCAGTATTTT. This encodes CAISGTGTGYTTDTQYF.

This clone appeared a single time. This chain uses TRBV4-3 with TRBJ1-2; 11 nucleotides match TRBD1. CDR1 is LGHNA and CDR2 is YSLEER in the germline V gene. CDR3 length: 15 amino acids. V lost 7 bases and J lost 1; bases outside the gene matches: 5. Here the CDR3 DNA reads TGCGCCAGCAACACGGGGACAGGGGGTAACTATGGCTACACCTTC. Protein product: CASNTGTGGNYGYTF.

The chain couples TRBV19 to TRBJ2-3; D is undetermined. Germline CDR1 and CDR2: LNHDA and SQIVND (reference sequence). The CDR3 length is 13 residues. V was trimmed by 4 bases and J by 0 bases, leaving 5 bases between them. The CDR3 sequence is CASSTTSTDTQYF. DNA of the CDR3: TGTGCCAGTAGTACTACTAGCACAGATACGCAGTATTTT.

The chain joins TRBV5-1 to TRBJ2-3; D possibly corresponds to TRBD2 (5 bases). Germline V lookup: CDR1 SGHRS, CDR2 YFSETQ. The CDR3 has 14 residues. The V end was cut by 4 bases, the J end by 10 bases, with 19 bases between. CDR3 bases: TGCGCCAGCAGCCCCGGTGAAGTCAGGAGGTCGCAGTATTTT. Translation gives CASSPGEVRRSQYF.

This CDR3 is CASTNVNTEAFF. CDR3 DNA sequence: TGTGCCAGCACTAACGTGAACACTGAAGCTTTCTTT. This chain joins TRBV6-6 and TRBJ1-1; D is undetermined. Germline loops: CDR1 MNHNY, CDR2 SVGAGI (reference sequence). The V end was cut by 7 bases, the J end by 0 bases, with 6 bases between. The length of the CDR3 is 12 residues.

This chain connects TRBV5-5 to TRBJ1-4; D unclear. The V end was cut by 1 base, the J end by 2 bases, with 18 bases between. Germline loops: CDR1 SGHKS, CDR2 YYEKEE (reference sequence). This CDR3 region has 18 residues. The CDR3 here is CASSLSVGRWSTNEKLFF. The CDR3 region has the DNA TGTGCCAGCAGCTTGTCCGTAGGGCGATGGTCGACTAATGAAAAACTGTTTTTT.